This TCR beta chain was identified during a study of blood T cells in healthy people across ages. Using a J-beta primer mix together with a sample-barcoded 5' primer, a second PCR was run for roughly 7 to 12 cycles. Each CDR3 protein gets one entry after TCRdb re-called the 5' RACE reads with MiXCR. The sample carries some 1.5 million distinct CDR3 sequences, 40% to 45% recorded once. There are 15 residues in the CDR3. Per germline, CDR1 SGDLS and CDR2 YYNGEE. Trimming stripped 0 bases from V and 3 bases from J, with 12 bases between. Individuals who donated were healthy Caucasians from Russia aged about 6 to 100. Study outcomes and limitations: TCR beta diversity per million T cells fell roughly linearly with age. Long-lived and aged donors differed, with more naive CD4+ cells and higher diversity in the long-lived. Unsorted PBMCs blocked a conclusive comparison of naive and antigen-experienced cells.

This clonotype was observed a few times. Antigen specificity is unknown. This chain uses TRBV9 with TRBJ2-5; D may be TRBD2 (6 bases). Specimen: blood. This clonotype originated in a woman aged 18 to 35 in good health. CDR3 in amino acids: CASSVDGRGEETQYF. For the CDR3, the DNA is TGTGCCAGCAGCGTAGACGGGAGAGGGGAAGAGACCCAGTACTTC.